Included here is one T cell receptor (beta chain) sequence, with context. RNA, at roughly 0.45 to 1 ug, was reverse transcribed with random hexamers. MiXCR was run by TCRdb on the immunoSEQ multiplex PCR reads, yielding one entry per CDR3 protein. This sample has around 150,000 distinct CDR3 sequences; roughly 94% occur once, and the top ten carry about 0.18%. This record comes from a study of CD8 T cells in Susac syndrome. The CDR3 contains 12 residues. V lost 6 bases, J lost 5 bases, and 11 bases lay in between. Germline values: CDR1 SNHLY, CDR2 FYNNEI. The source of this sequence is a human donor with Susac syndrome. The specimen sequenced was CD8+ T cells from PBMCs. V and J are TRBV2 and TRBJ2-7; D is uncertain. CDR3 sequence (DNA): TGTGCCAGCAGCCGCGGTAGGGACGAGCAGTACTTC. Amino acid sequence: CASSRGRDEQYF.